This passage covers 25 T cell receptor beta chains from one sample sequenced in a study of CDR3 diversity in severe acne. One entry per CDR3 protein results from TCRdb running MiXCR on the PCR reads. The sample lists about 93,000 distinct CDR3 sequences, about 52% occurring once. The sample consisted of blood. The receptors here all came from a male donor in good health, serving as a control.

For the CDR3, the DNA is TGCAGTGCCCCCATGGCTAACTATGGCTACACCTTC. Translated, it gives CSAPMANYGYTF. The rearrangement uses TRBV20-1 and TRBJ1-2; D remains ambiguous. V was shortened by 6 bases and J by 0 bases, with 8 bases between the two germline ends. The CDR3 has 12 amino acids. CDR1 and CDR2 (germline): DFQATT, SNEGSKA (reference sequence).

The chain employs TRBV10-1 and TRBJ2-7, with 9 bases that match TRBD1. The CDR3 is 15 residues long. Germline V lookup: CDR1 WNHNN, CDR2 SYGVQD (reference sequence). V was clipped by 5 bases and J by 6 bases; unmatched bases: 11. The CDR3: CASSKRDRASVEQYF. CDR3 DNA sequence: TGCGCCAGCAGTAAACGGGACAGGGCATCGGTCGAGCAGTACTTC.

This clonotype has just a few counts. This rearrangement joins TRBV24-1 to TRBJ2-7; 15 nucleotides agree with TRBD2. V gave up 9 bases and J gave up 3 bases; unmatched junction bases: 5. The CDR3 totals 15 residues. Germline CDR1 is KGHDR and CDR2 is SFDVKD. CDR3 in amino acids: CATAGLAGGFYEQYF. The CDR3 nucleotides are TGTGCCACCGCCGGACTAGCGGGAGGGTTCTACGAGCAGTACTTC.

V gene TRBV11-1 combines with J gene TRBJ2-7, with 8 bases matching TRBD1. The CDR3 is 16 residues long. CDR1 SGHAT and CDR2 FQDESV come from the germline V gene (reference sequence). Unmatched junction bases numbered 12, after V lost 5 bases and J lost 3 bases. DNA of the CDR3: TGTGCCAGCAGCGTCGGATCCGGGACAGGCTTCTACGAGCAGTACTTC. Translation: CASSVGSGTGFYEQYF.

The V gene is TRBV29-1, the J gene TRBJ2-5; D not certain. This CDR3 is 13 amino acids long. The ends were cut back, 3 bases at V and 4 bases at J, with 12 bases in the middle. The V gene's germline CDR1 is SQVTM and CDR2 ANQGSEA. The CDR3 sequence: CSVEAPTRETQYF. The CDR3 DNA reads as TGCAGCGTTGAGGCGCCGACCCGAGAGACCCAGTACTTC.

This clonotype showed up many times. The genes are TRBV19 and TRBJ2-7; the D gene is possibly TRBD2 (5 bases). The V and J ends lost 4 bases and 0 bases respectively, with 16 bases between them. The CDR3 is made up of 16 amino acids. Germline CDR1 is LNHDA and CDR2 is SQIVND (reference sequence). The DNA for the CDR3 is TGTGCCAGTAGTAACCCACTGGCGGGCTTCTCCTACGAGCAGTACTTC. The encoded protein is CASSNPLAGFSYEQYF.

This clonotype was observed at least ten times. This chain links TRBV7-6 with TRBJ2-5, with D possibly TRBD2 on 5 matching bases. Germline V CDR1 and CDR2: SGHVS, FNYEAQ. This CDR3 spans 11 amino acids. The V gene lost 4 bases and the J gene lost 7 bases, with 7 bases spanning the gap. CDR3 amino acids: CASSSGLTQYF. CDR3 nucleotide sequence: TGTGCCAGCAGCTCGGGGTTGACCCAGTACTTC.

The rearrangement uses TRBV4-3 and TRBJ1-2; maybe TRBD1 (6 bases). This CDR3 has 14 residues. Germline V gives CDR1 LGHNA, CDR2 YSLEER. V lost 3 bases and J lost 8, with 16 bases in between. The DNA of the CDR3 is TGCGCCAGCAGCCATCAACAGGGAGTCGCGGGCTACACCTTC. Encoded protein: CASSHQQGVAGYTF.

Comment on this clonotype: A much larger clone sits a single nucleotide away, making a read error possible. The chain links TRBV29-1 to TRBJ2-7; 7 nucleotides agree with TRBD2. CDR1 is SQVTM, CDR2 ANQGSEA, per germline. This CDR3 comprises 12 residues. Here the CDR3 DNA reads TGCAGTGCTACCGAAGGGAGGGACGTGCAGTACTTC. Translating gives CSATEGRDVQYF.

V and J are TRBV5-6 and TRBJ2-7; D is undetermined. CDR1 is SGHDT, CDR2 YYEEEE, per germline. Trimming pared 4 bases from V and 2 bases from J, leaving 16 bases between. This CDR3 spans 15 amino acids. The DNA for the CDR3 is TGTGCCAGCAGCCAAGATAGGGTGCCACCCTACGAGCAGTACTTC. It encodes CASSQDRVPPYEQYF.

This clonotype occurred a few times. The chain uses TRBV7-9 and TRBJ1-1; D is perhaps TRBD1 (6 bases). With 2 bases removed from V and 11 bases from J, the gap between germline ends came to 24 bases. The germline gives CDR1 SEHNR, CDR2 FQNEAQ (reference sequence). The CDR3 is 16 amino acids. CDR3 sequence reads: CASSLKRGDPASSAFF. The CDR3 nucleotides are TGTGCCAGCAGCTTAAAGAGGGGGGATCCGGCCTCGAGCGCTTTCTTT.

This clonotype has a handful of counts. At one boundary the junction diverges from the germline segment, which might be a read error. The chain has TRBV5-6 and TRBJ2-1, with D hard to call. Germline CDR1 and CDR2: SGHDT and YYEEEE. CDR3 length: 9 residues. Here the CDR3 reads CASRPGQIF. CDR3 sequence (DNA): TGTGCCAGCAGGCCCGGGCAGATCTTC. The complete variable domain, with remaining parts taken from reference TRBV5-6 and TRBJ2-1, reads DAGVTQSPTHLIKTRGQQVTLRCSPKSGHDTVSWYQQALGQGPQFIFQYYEEEERQRGNFPDRFSGHQFPNYSSELNVNALLLGDSALYLCASRPGQIFGPGTRLTVL.

This clonotype was seen at least ten times. V usage is TRBV12-3 or TRBV12-4 and J usage is TRBJ1-4; TRBD1 matches 8 bases. V lost 6 bases and J lost 10; bases outside the gene matches: 10. The CDR3 loop spans 14 amino acids. The CDR3 loop is CASSEGQGKGKLFF. Written as DNA, the CDR3 is TGTGCCAGCAGCGAAGGACAGGGTAAAGGAAAACTGTTTTTT.

The gene calls are TRBV6-5 and TRBJ1-2; 7 positions agree with TRBD1. CDR3 length: 12 residues. V lost 4 bases, J lost 6 bases, and 2 bases stayed unmatched. CDR1 is MNHEY, CDR2 SVGAGI, per germline. CDR3 coding DNA: TGTGCCAGCAGTTCGACAGGGAATGGCTACACCTTC. This gives the protein CASSSTGNGYTF.

Judged by abundance, this clonotype is medium-sized. V is TRBV7-9 and J is TRBJ2-1; 10 nucleotides agree with TRBD1. Per the germline V gene, CDR1 is SEHNR and CDR2 is FQNEAQ (reference sequence). V shed 5 bases and J 4 bases; nucleotides not matched to a gene: 5. This CDR3 has 15 amino acids. CDR3 protein: CASSKRTGGYNEQFF. The DNA of the CDR3 is TGTGCCAGCAGCAAACGGACAGGGGGTTACAATGAGCAGTTCTTC. Based on the CDR3 plus reference TRBV7-9 and TRBJ2-1, the full variable domain is DTGVSQNPRHKITKRGQNVTFRCDPISEHNRLYWYRQTLGQGPEFLTYFQNEAQLEKSRLLSDRFSAERPKGSFSTLEIQRTEQGDSAMYLCASSKRTGGYNEQFFGPGTRLTVL.

This clonotype has only a few counts. V and J are TRBV6-1 and TRBJ2-1; 16 nucleotides line up with TRBD2. After removal of 3 bases from V and 5 bases from J, the junction contained 16 bases not matched to a gene. CDR1 and CDR2 (germline): MNHNS, SASEGT. This CDR3 has 21 amino acids. This CDR3 reads CASSDAATGTSGRARDNEQFF. The CDR3 DNA sequence: TGTGCCAGCAGTGATGCGGCCACCGGGACTAGCGGGAGGGCCAGGGACAATGAGCAGTTCTTC.

V is TRBV4-2 and J is TRBJ2-7, with D tentatively TRBD2 (6 bases). The V gene's germline CDR1 is LGHNA and CDR2 YNFKEQ. This CDR3 contains 16 residues. The V end lost 5 bases, the J end lost 4 bases, and 21 bases lay between the germline ends. In nucleotides, the CDR3 is TGTGCCAGCAGCGACGGGGGACCGGGCTTGACATACGAGCAGTACTTC. Its translation is CASSDGGPGLTYEQYF.

The chain employs TRBV24-1 and TRBJ2-3; TRBD1 agrees at 9 bases. The CDR3 has 16 amino acids. Trimming removed 4 bases from V and 7 bases from J; junction bases left unmatched: 11. Germline CDR1 and CDR2: KGHDR and SFDVKD. CDR3 sequence: CATSEPQGAFGNTQYF. The CDR3 DNA follows: TGTGCCACCAGTGAGCCACAGGGGGCGTTCGGGAATACGCAGTATTTT.

This clonotype was picked up many times. The V and J genes are TRBV9 and TRBJ1-3, with 7 bases that match TRBD1. Germline V gene data show CDR1 as SGDLS and CDR2 as YYNGEE. The CDR3 has 19 amino acids. The V segment lost 0 bases and the J segment 0 bases; nucleotides outside the gene matches: 12. This CDR3 is CASSVDQGGDTASGNTIYF. CDR3 sequence (DNA): TGTGCCAGCAGCGTAGATCAGGGGGGGGACACTGCCTCTGGAAACACCATATATTTT.

There are a few counts of this clonotype. The chain is built from TRBV3-1 and TRBJ2-1; 13 bases agree with TRBD2. Germline lookup yields CDR1 LGHDT and CDR2 YNNKEL (reference sequence). The CDR3 has 15 residues. V was clipped by 5 bases and J by 7 bases; unmatched bases: 5. DNA for the CDR3: TGTGCCAGCAGCGCCGGGACTAGCGGGGCGAATGAGCAGTTCTTC. Translation: CASSAGTSGANEQFF.

This chain links TRBV24-1 with TRBJ1-1; tentative D call: TRBD1 (5 bases). Trimming removed 5 bases from V and 5 bases from J, with 11 bases in between. There are 13 residues in the CDR3. Germline V CDR1 and CDR2: KGHDR, SFDVKD. The CDR3 protein is CATSAGGRTEAFF. In DNA form, the CDR3 reads TGTGCCACCAGTGCCGGGGGGAGAACTGAAGCTTTCTTT.

To note about this clonotype: This likely comes from a read error, as the CDR3 has no conserved phenylalanine or tryptophan at its end. This chain joins TRBV6-5 and TRBJ1-3; TRBD1 might be the D (5 bases). Trimming removed 7 bases from V and 0 bases from J, with 25 bases in between. There are 19 residues in the CDR3. From germline, CDR1 is MNHEY and CDR2 SVGAGI. The CDR3 bases are TGTGCCAGCATTGTGTTTTCGAAGAGGGGCACCCACTCTGGAAACACCATATATCTT. This gives the protein CASIVFSKRGTHSGNTIYL.

V and J are TRBV7-2 and TRBJ2-2, with D maybe TRBD1 (5 bases). The CDR3 is 15 amino acids. The V end lost 5 bases, the J end lost 2 bases, and 12 bases lay between the germline ends. Germline assignment: CDR1 SGHTA and CDR2 FQGNSA. CDR3 protein: CASSLRQGNTGELFF. The DNA of the CDR3 is TGTGCCAGCAGCCTGAGGCAGGGTAACACCGGGGAGCTGTTTTTT. Supplemented by reference TRBV7-2 and TRBJ2-2, the full variable domain reads GAGVSQSPSNKVTEKGKDVELRCDPISGHTALYWYRQSLGQGLEFLIYFQGNSAPDKSGLPSDRFSAERTGGSVSTLTIQRTQQEDSAVYLCASSLRQGNTGELFFGEGSRLTVL.

The chain employs TRBV7-9 and TRBJ1-1; perhaps TRBD1 as D (6 bases). Germline lookup yields CDR1 SEHNR and CDR2 FQNEAQ (reference sequence). This CDR3 region has 16 residues. Trimming pared 5 bases from V and 2 bases from J, leaving 18 bases between. CDR3 DNA sequence: TGTGCCAGCAGCCCCTCCGCGACAGGAACTAACACTGAAGCTTTCTTT. Amino acid sequence: CASSPSATGTNTEAFF.

The chain links TRBV29-1 to TRBJ2-7; weak D call: TRBD1 (9 bases). The CDR3 is 17 amino acids. V was trimmed by 1 base and J by 3 bases, leaving 22 bases between them. CDR1 and CDR2 from the germline V gene are SQVTM and ANQGSEA. The CDR3 here is CSVEGTGVAGGGYEQYF. Here the CDR3 DNA reads TGCAGCGTTGAAGGGACAGGGGTTGCGGGAGGAGGCTACGAGCAGTACTTC.